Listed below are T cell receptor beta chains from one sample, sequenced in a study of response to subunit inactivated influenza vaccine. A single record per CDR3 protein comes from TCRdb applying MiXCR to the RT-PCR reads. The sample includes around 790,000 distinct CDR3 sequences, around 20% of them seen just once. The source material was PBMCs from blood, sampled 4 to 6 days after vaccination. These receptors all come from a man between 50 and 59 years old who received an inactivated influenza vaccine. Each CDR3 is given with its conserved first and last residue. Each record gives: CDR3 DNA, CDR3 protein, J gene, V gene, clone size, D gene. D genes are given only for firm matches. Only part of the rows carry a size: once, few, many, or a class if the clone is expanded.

CDR3nt: TGTGCCAGCAGCTTCATGGGATACAATGAGCAGTTCTTC
CDR3aa: CASSFMGYNEQFF
j_gene: TRBJ2-1
v_gene: TRBV7-9
abundance: many
d_gene: -

CDR3nt: TGTGCCATCAGTGAAATGGGGGCTACGGGAGCTTTCTTT
CDR3aa: CAISEMGATGAFF
j_gene: TRBJ1-1
v_gene: TRBV10-3
abundance: few
d_gene: -

CDR3nt: TGTGCCAGCACTGGGACAGGGGCTTACAATGAGCAGTTCTTC
CDR3aa: CASTGTGAYNEQFF
j_gene: TRBJ2-1
v_gene: TRBV27
abundance: few
d_gene: TRBD1

CDR3nt: TGCAGCGTTGGAGGACAAGAAGCTTTCTTT
CDR3aa: CSVGGQEAFF
j_gene: TRBJ1-1
v_gene: TRBV29-1
abundance: -
d_gene: -

CDR3nt: TGCGCCAGCGGCCAAGAGGACTACAATGAGCAGTTCTTC
CDR3aa: CASGQEDYNEQFF
j_gene: TRBJ2-1
v_gene: TRBV4-3
abundance: -
d_gene: -

CDR3nt: TGTGCCAGCAGTTTATACGGTGGCGGGAGAAGCGGGGAGCTGTTTTTT
CDR3aa: CASSLYGGGRSGELFF
j_gene: TRBJ2-2
v_gene: TRBV12-3/TRBV12-4
abundance: few
d_gene: TRBD2

CDR3nt: TGTGCCAGCAGTTACTGGGGTCAAGATACGCAGTATTTT
CDR3aa: CASSYWGQDTQYF
j_gene: TRBJ2-3
v_gene: TRBV6-2/TRBV6-3
abundance: few
d_gene: -

CDR3nt: TGTGCCAGCAGCCAAGAGGCCGGTACCTCTTCGGGTGAGCAGTTCTTC
CDR3aa: CASSQEAGTSSGEQFF
j_gene: TRBJ2-1
v_gene: TRBV3-1
abundance: -
d_gene: -

CDR3nt: TGCGCCAGCAGCCAAGAAGTGGGGGGAAGCTCCTACAATGAGCAGTTCTTC
CDR3aa: CASSQEVGGSSYNEQFF
j_gene: TRBJ2-1
v_gene: TRBV4-3
abundance: few
d_gene: -

CDR3nt: TGCAGTGCTAGAGGGGAGGGTAATCCAGATACGCAGTATTTT
CDR3aa: CSARGEGNPDTQYF
j_gene: TRBJ2-3
v_gene: TRBV20-1
abundance: -
d_gene: TRBD2

CDR3nt: TGCAGTGCCGCAGGGGGCGCTTACACCGGGGAGCTGTTTTTT
CDR3aa: CSAAGGAYTGELFF
j_gene: TRBJ2-2
v_gene: TRBV20-1
abundance: many
d_gene: TRBD1

CDR3nt: TGTGCCAGCAGCGAGGGTAGCGGGAGTTACAATGAGCAGTTCTTC
CDR3aa: CASSEGSGSYNEQFF
j_gene: TRBJ2-1
v_gene: TRBV9
abundance: few
d_gene: TRBD2

CDR3nt: TGCGCCAGCAGCCAAGGCGCTCACAGCTCCTACGAGCAGTACTTC
CDR3aa: CASSQGAHSSYEQYF
j_gene: TRBJ2-7
v_gene: TRBV4-3
abundance: -
d_gene: -

CDR3nt: TGTGCCAGCGCGCCGGCGGTATTCTTAGATGGCTACACCTTC
CDR3aa: CASAPAVFLDGYTF
j_gene: TRBJ1-2
v_gene: TRBV27
abundance: few
d_gene: -

CDR3nt: TGCAGCGTCCACACAGGGGAGGGTGTGACCCAGTACTTC
CDR3aa: CSVHTGEGVTQYF
j_gene: TRBJ2-5
v_gene: TRBV29-1
abundance: many
d_gene: -

CDR3nt: TGCGCCAGCACGCCGAGGACAGGGGACAATGAGCAGTTCTTC
CDR3aa: CASTPRTGDNEQFF
j_gene: TRBJ2-1
v_gene: TRBV5-1
abundance: -
d_gene: TRBD1

CDR3nt: TGTGCCAGCACCCTTCCGGGGGCCACGTACAATGAGCAGTTCTTC
CDR3aa: CASTLPGATYNEQFF
j_gene: TRBJ2-1
v_gene: TRBV12-3/TRBV12-4
abundance: -
d_gene: -

CDR3nt: TGTGCCAGCAGTTTAGCGGCCGGACAGCGGGACACTGAAGCTTTCTTT
CDR3aa: CASSLAAGQRDTEAFF
j_gene: TRBJ1-1
v_gene: TRBV12-3/TRBV12-4
abundance: -
d_gene: -

CDR3nt: TGTGCCAGCAGCCAAGTGTCAGGACAGCCGTTCCATACGCAGTATTTT
CDR3aa: CASSQVSGQPFHTQYF
j_gene: TRBJ2-3
v_gene: TRBV3-1
abundance: once
d_gene: -

CDR3nt: TGTGCCAGCAGTGCGGAGCGGGGGGCCTCCTACAATGAGCAGTTCTTC
CDR3aa: CASSAERGASYNEQFF
j_gene: TRBJ2-1
v_gene: TRBV6-1
abundance: -
d_gene: TRBD2

CDR3nt: TGCAGCGTTGAAGTCGGGACGGGCTACAATGAGCAGTTCTTC
CDR3aa: CSVEVGTGYNEQFF
j_gene: TRBJ2-1
v_gene: TRBV29-1
abundance: many
d_gene: -

CDR3nt: TGTGCCAGCAGCTTAGGCGGGACTACCTACAATGAGCAGTTCTTC
CDR3aa: CASSLGGTTYNEQFF
j_gene: TRBJ2-1
v_gene: TRBV7-9
abundance: many
d_gene: TRBD2

CDR3nt: TGTGCCACCAGCGTCACTAGCGGGGTCAAGAAAAACATTCAGTACTTC
CDR3aa: CATSVTSGVKKNIQYF
j_gene: TRBJ2-4
v_gene: TRBV15
abundance: few
d_gene: TRBD2

CDR3nt: TGCAGTGCTAGAAGGACAGGGAGCTCCTACGAGCAGTACTTC
CDR3aa: CSARRTGSSYEQYF
j_gene: TRBJ2-7
v_gene: TRBV20-1
abundance: -
d_gene: TRBD1

CDR3nt: TGCAGTGCTAGCGTCTCTAGGACAGATACGCAGTATTTT
CDR3aa: CSASVSRTDTQYF
j_gene: TRBJ2-3
v_gene: TRBV20-1
abundance: few
d_gene: -

CDR3nt: TGTGCCACCAGCAGAGTACGACAGGAAGCTTTCTTT
CDR3aa: CATSRVRQEAFF
j_gene: TRBJ1-1
v_gene: TRBV15
abundance: -
d_gene: -

CDR3nt: TGTGCCAGCAGTTTGAACCCCGGGGAGACCCAGTACTTC
CDR3aa: CASSLNPGETQYF
j_gene: TRBJ2-5
v_gene: TRBV27
abundance: -
d_gene: -

CDR3nt: TGTGCCAGCAGTTTATTTGGCGGGACCTACTTCACCGGGGAGCTGTTTTTT
CDR3aa: CASSLFGGTYFTGELFF
j_gene: TRBJ2-2
v_gene: TRBV12-3/TRBV12-4
abundance: -
d_gene: -

CDR3nt: TGTGCCAGCCGGACTAGCGGGAGTGGGAGGCTAGGTACGCAGTATTTT
CDR3aa: CASRTSGSGRLGTQYF
j_gene: TRBJ2-3
v_gene: TRBV6-1
abundance: -
d_gene: TRBD2

CDR3nt: TGTGCCAGCAGTGAGGGACACAGGACTGGGGCCAACGTCCTGACTTTC
CDR3aa: CASSEGHRTGANVLTF
j_gene: TRBJ2-6
v_gene: TRBV25-1
abundance: few
d_gene: -

CDR3nt: TGTGCCAGCAGCTTGGATACGGACTATGGCTACACCTTC
CDR3aa: CASSLDTDYGYTF
j_gene: TRBJ1-2
v_gene: TRBV5-6
abundance: many
d_gene: -

CDR3nt: TGTGCCAGCTCACCGTACGGACAGGGGGACACTGAAGCTTTCTTT
CDR3aa: CASSPYGQGDTEAFF
j_gene: TRBJ1-1
v_gene: TRBV18
abundance: -
d_gene: TRBD1

CDR3nt: TGTGCCAGCAGTACCCGGACAGGGAGAGAGACCCAGTACTTC
CDR3aa: CASSTRTGRETQYF
j_gene: TRBJ2-5
v_gene: TRBV6-2/TRBV6-3
abundance: -
d_gene: TRBD1

CDR3nt: TGTGCCAGCGGAGCAGGGGGACGGAATTCACCCCTCCACTTT
CDR3aa: CASGAGGRNSPLHF
j_gene: TRBJ1-6
v_gene: TRBV3-1
abundance: many
d_gene: TRBD1

CDR3nt: TGTGCCATCAGGCAGGACAGGGGGCGCGACACCGGGGAGCTGTTTTTT
CDR3aa: CAIRQDRGRDTGELFF
j_gene: TRBJ2-2
v_gene: TRBV10-3
abundance: many
d_gene: TRBD1

CDR3nt: TGTGCCAGCAGCCAAAGGTCGTGGGAGCTGTTTTTT
CDR3aa: CASSQRSWELFF
j_gene: TRBJ2-2
v_gene: TRBV3-1
abundance: -
d_gene: -

CDR3nt: TGCAGTGTTTGGGACAGGGGGGAAAAACTGTTTTTT
CDR3aa: CSVWDRGEKLFF
j_gene: TRBJ1-4
v_gene: TRBV20-1
abundance: few
d_gene: TRBD1

CDR3nt: TGCAGTGCCACCCCCGGAGGAGGAAACATTCAGTACTTC
CDR3aa: CSATPGGGNIQYF
j_gene: TRBJ2-4
v_gene: TRBV20-1
abundance: -
d_gene: -

CDR3nt: TGTGCCAGCAGAAAACTTGGACTGGCGAACACCGGGGAGCTGTTTTTT
CDR3aa: CASRKLGLANTGELFF
j_gene: TRBJ2-2
v_gene: TRBV12-3/TRBV12-4
abundance: -
d_gene: -

CDR3nt: TGCAGTGCTACGGACGTCCGGGTTGCTGGGGCCAACGTCCTGACTTTC
CDR3aa: CSATDVRVAGANVLTF
j_gene: TRBJ2-6
v_gene: TRBV20-1
abundance: -
d_gene: -

CDR3nt: TGCGCCAGCAGTCCTGCGGGGGTCGGGGAGACCCAGTACTTC
CDR3aa: CASSPAGVGETQYF
j_gene: TRBJ2-5
v_gene: TRBV5-1
abundance: few
d_gene: TRBD2

CDR3nt: TGTGCCAGCAGCCCCGGACTAGCGGTCACAGATACGCAGTATTTT
CDR3aa: CASSPGLAVTDTQYF
j_gene: TRBJ2-3
v_gene: TRBV4-2
abundance: -
d_gene: TRBD2

CDR3nt: TGCAGTGCTAGAGAACTGGTGGGGGCCCATGAGCAGTTCTTC
CDR3aa: CSARELVGAHEQFF
j_gene: TRBJ2-1
v_gene: TRBV20-1
abundance: -
d_gene: -

CDR3nt: TGTGCCAGTAGTATAATCTTTACAGGGACCTACGAGCAGTACTTC
CDR3aa: CASSIIFTGTYEQYF
j_gene: TRBJ2-7
v_gene: TRBV19
abundance: -
d_gene: -

CDR3nt: TGTGCCAGCAGTTTAGTCGAAAACAATGAGCAGTTCTTC
CDR3aa: CASSLVENNEQFF
j_gene: TRBJ2-1
v_gene: TRBV12-3/TRBV12-4
abundance: few
d_gene: -

CDR3nt: TGTGCCAGCAGTTACCCTCAGACTAGCGGGGCCAACCTGCTGTACTTC
CDR3aa: CASSYPQTSGANLLYF
j_gene: TRBJ2-5
v_gene: TRBV6-2/TRBV6-3
abundance: few
d_gene: TRBD2

CDR3nt: TGCAGTGCTAGGGCCCCCGGGAACTATGGCTACACCTTC
CDR3aa: CSARAPGNYGYTF
j_gene: TRBJ1-2
v_gene: TRBV20-1
abundance: -
d_gene: -

CDR3nt: TGCGCCAGCAGCTTGTACAGCGATACTAACTATGGCTACACCTTC
CDR3aa: CASSLYSDTNYGYTF
j_gene: TRBJ1-2
v_gene: TRBV10-2
abundance: -
d_gene: -

CDR3nt: TGTGCCAGCACCATCAGGGGGATAACAGATACGCAGTATTTT
CDR3aa: CASTIRGITDTQYF
j_gene: TRBJ2-3
v_gene: TRBV11-2
abundance: -
d_gene: TRBD1

CDR3nt: TGTGCCAGCAGTTATCGGACAAGTCTGGTTTACGAGCAGTACTTC
CDR3aa: CASSYRTSLVYEQYF
j_gene: TRBJ2-7
v_gene: TRBV6-5
abundance: -
d_gene: -

CDR3nt: TGTGCCAGCAGCCTTGGACTAGCGGGGGCTGATACGCAGTATTTT
CDR3aa: CASSLGLAGADTQYF
j_gene: TRBJ2-3
v_gene: TRBV5-1
abundance: many
d_gene: TRBD2

CDR3nt: TGTGCCAGCAGCTCCACAGGGTACCAAGAGACCCAGTACTTC
CDR3aa: CASSSTGYQETQYF
j_gene: TRBJ2-5
v_gene: TRBV11-1
abundance: few
d_gene: -

CDR3nt: TGCAGTGCTACAGACCAGTCCTACGAGCAGTACTTC
CDR3aa: CSATDQSYEQYF
j_gene: TRBJ2-7
v_gene: TRBV20-1
abundance: few
d_gene: -

CDR3nt: TGTGCCAGCAGTTTAACAGGTGCCTGGGGAGCTTTCTTT
CDR3aa: CASSLTGAWGAFF
j_gene: TRBJ1-1
v_gene: TRBV6-2/TRBV6-3
abundance: -
d_gene: -

CDR3nt: TGCAGCGTTGACGCCGGGACCCACGAGCAGTACTTC
CDR3aa: CSVDAGTHEQYF
j_gene: TRBJ2-7
v_gene: TRBV29-1
abundance: -
d_gene: -

CDR3nt: TGCAGTGCTAGATCTCCAAATGAATTGACCCAGTACTTC
CDR3aa: CSARSPNELTQYF
j_gene: TRBJ2-5
v_gene: TRBV20-1
abundance: few
d_gene: -

CDR3nt: TGTGCCAGCAGAAGGGTCGGGTCCGGGGAGCTGTTTTTT
CDR3aa: CASRRVGSGELFF
j_gene: TRBJ2-2
v_gene: TRBV14
abundance: -
d_gene: -